Shown below are 22 T cell receptor beta chains from a single sample sequenced in a study of blood T cell repertoires in COVID-19. Using immunoSEQ multiplex PCR, the repertoire was profiled, and TCRdb retains in-frame clones only, with some absent. The repertoire has roughly 180,000 clones, roughly three quarters of them found once; the top ten carry 14%. Sequencing was carried out using PBMCs or T cells enriched from blood (not recorded which). The receptors were gathered from a man between 60 and 75 years old who had been exposed to COVID-19.

This chain joins TRBV7-8 and TRBJ2-2, with 7 bases lining up with TRBD1. The CDR3 loop spans 15 amino acids. After removal of 7 bases from V and 2 bases from J, the junction contained 7 bases not matched to a gene. The germline gives CDR1 SGHVS, CDR2 FQNEAQ. The CDR3 DNA follows: TGTGCCAGCAAAAACAGGGGTTTCAACACCGGGGAGCTGTTTTTT. Its protein is CASKNRGFNTGELFF. Full variable domain (outside the CDR3, taken from reference TRBV7-8 and TRBJ2-2): GAGVSQSPRYKVAKRGQDVALRCDPISGHVSLFWYQQALGQGPEFLTYFQNEAQLDKSGLPSDRFFAERPEGSVSTLKIQRTQQEDSAVYLCASKNRGFNTGELFFGEGSRLTVL.

The genes are TRBV6-1 and TRBJ1-2; TRBD1 agrees at 8 bases. The CDR3 covers 15 residues. After removal of 1 base from V and 6 bases from J, the junction contained 7 bases not matched to a gene. Germline V gene lookup returns CDR1 MNHNS and CDR2 SASEGT. Here the CDR3 reads CASSEVTGGWDGYTF. The CDR3 DNA reads TGTGCCAGCAGTGAAGTAACAGGGGGTTGGGATGGCTACACCTTC.

The chain couples TRBV30 to TRBJ2-3; 14 bases are shared with TRBD2. The trim removed 3 bases at V and 8 bases at J, leaving 13 bases unmatched. This CDR3 is 17 amino acids long. In germline, CDR1 is GTSNPN, CDR2 SVGIG (reference sequence). The CDR3, as DNA: TGTGCCTGGAGCCACCGAGGGACTAGCGGGAGAGGTGGTACGCAGTATTTT. Amino acid sequence: CAWSHRGTSGRGGTQYF.

The chain is built from TRBV5-4 and TRBJ2-5; 7 nucleotides align to TRBD2. Germline V lookup: CDR1 SGHNT, CDR2 YYREEE (reference sequence). The CDR3 sequence is 15 residues long. Germline trimming cut 2 bases from V and 4 bases from J; bases unmatched to any gene: 8. The CDR3 nucleotides read TGTGCCAGCAGCTTTGGCGGGAGAGCCGTAGAGACCCAGTACTTC. Encoded protein: CASSFGGRAVETQYF.

J is TRBJ2-7 and V is TRBV7-2; 10 bases align to TRBD1. V dropped 5 bases and J dropped 1; count of bases not matched to a gene: 5. The CDR3 covers 15 residues. CDR1 and CDR2 from the germline V gene are SGHTA and FQGNSA. The CDR3 is CASSRWDRGSYEQYF. Written as DNA, the CDR3 is TGTGCCAGCAGCCGTTGGGACAGGGGATCCTACGAGCAGTACTTC.

The DNA of the CDR3 is TGTGCCAGCAGCTTAGGGACTAGCGGGAGGGGTGGCGAGCAGTTCTTC. Amino acid sequence: CASSLGTSGRGGEQFF. This chain joins TRBV7-8 and TRBJ2-1; 15 bases are a match to TRBD2. The CDR3 is 16 amino acids. V was clipped by 1 base and J by 10 bases; unmatched bases: 5. CDR1 SGHVS and CDR2 FQNEAQ come from the germline V gene.

This clone was picked up one time. The rearrangement uses TRBV9 and TRBJ2-6, with D hard to call. CDR3 length: 16 residues. Trimming cost V 3 bases and J 0 bases, with 10 bases left between them. Germline CDR1 reads SGDLS; CDR2 reads YYNGEE. CDR3 nucleotides: TGTGCCAGCAGCGCCTCAGGTTCCTCTGGGGCCAACGTCCTGACTTTC. This sequence encodes CASSASGSSGANVLTF.

This clone has just a few counts. This chain uses TRBV13 with TRBJ1-1; 9 bases align to TRBD1. This CDR3 comprises 15 residues. J was trimmed by 5 bases and V by 1 base; bases with no gene match: 5. Germline CDR1 PRHDT, CDR2 FYEKMQ (reference sequence). DNA for the CDR3: TGTGCCAGCAGCTTAGAGGGGACAGGGAGAACTGAAGCTTTCTTT. Its translation: CASSLEGTGRTEAFF.

This chain uses TRBV5-1 with TRBJ1-4; D may be TRBD1 (6 bases). With 0 bases removed from V and 8 bases from J, the gap between germline ends came to 14 bases. From germline, CDR1 is SGHRS and CDR2 YFSETQ. The CDR3 consists of 15 residues. This CDR3 is CASSLEGTPDEKLFF. CDR3 DNA sequence: TGCGCCAGCAGCTTGGAAGGGACACCCGACGAAAAACTGTTTTTT.

Only a few counts were recorded for this clone. This rearrangement joins TRBV3-1 (or the pseudogene TRBV3-2) to TRBJ2-7; a weak D match, TRBD2 (6 bases). Trimming took off 0 bases at V and 6 bases at J, with 15 bases between the two ends. Germline CDR1 LGHDT, CDR2 YNNKEL (reference sequence). This CDR3 is 15 amino acids long. CDR3 coding DNA: TGTGCCAGCAGCCAAGATGCCCGGGAGTTCGCCGAGCAGTACTTC. This codes for CASSQDAREFAEQYF.

The gene calls are TRBV21-1 and TRBJ2-1; the D call of TRBD2 is as the table states it, not checked on the DNA. TRBV21-1 is annotated as a pseudogene. The CDR3 has 15 amino acids. The CDR3 DNA is TGTGCCAGCAGCCCCGCGGGAGGGACTAACAATGAGCAGTTCTTC. Translating gives CASSPAGGTNNEQFF.

The chain couples TRBV24-1 to TRBJ2-6; D may be TRBD1 (6 bases). Trimming pared 4 bases from V and 0 bases from J, leaving 9 bases between. The length of the CDR3 is 16 residues. In germline, CDR1 is KGHDR, CDR2 SFDVKD. CDR3 in amino acids: CATSDRDNSGANVLTF. In DNA, the CDR3 is TGTGCCACCAGTGACAGGGACAACTCTGGGGCCAACGTCCTGACTTTC.

V and J are TRBV19 and TRBJ1-4, with a possible D match to TRBD1 (6 bases). V lost 3 bases, J lost 14 bases, and 22 bases lay in between. Germline-derived CDR1 and CDR2 are LNHDA and SQIVND (reference sequence). The CDR3 has 15 amino acids. CDR3 residues: CASSMGLAQGRWLFF. CDR3 sequence (DNA): TGTGCCAGTAGTATGGGCCTCGCTCAGGGGCGTTGGCTGTTTTTT.

J is TRBJ1-5 and V is TRBV5-1; a weak D match, TRBD1 (5 bases). This CDR3 spans 16 amino acids. The germline CDR1 and CDR2 sequences are SGHRS and YFSETQ. V lost 4 bases and J 3 bases, leaving 17 bases between the germline ends. The CDR3, as DNA: TGCGCCAGCAGCCCCGGGGGGTCGGCTCCCAATCAGCCCCAGCATTTT. Protein product: CASSPGGSAPNQPQHF.

The chain joins TRBV5-1 to TRBJ2-2; 8 bases are a match to TRBD2. CDR1 is SGHRS and CDR2 is YFSETQ in the germline V gene. Trimming took 1 base from V and 6 from J; bases not matched to a gene: 14. The CDR3 contains 18 residues. Written as DNA, the CDR3 is TGCGCCAGCAGCTTGTTGGGCCGTAGCGGGATAACGGCCGGGGAGCTGTTTTTT. The encoded protein is CASSLLGRSGITAGELFF.

This clone occurred a few times. The chain employs TRBV27 and TRBJ1-1; tentatively, D is TRBD1 (6 bases). Per the germline V gene, CDR1 is MNHEY and CDR2 is SMNVEV (reference sequence). This CDR3 has 15 residues. The V and J ends lost 2 bases and 8 bases respectively, with 18 bases between them. The CDR3 DNA is TGTGCCAGCAGTTTAAATGGTTTGGGGGGGCGCGAAGCTTTCTTT. Residues: CASSLNGLGGREAFF.

CDR3 DNA sequence: TGTGCCAGCAGTTCCCCGAGGAGCCTGACGGAGACCCAGTACTTC. Its translation: CASSSPRSLTETQYF. The chain carries TRBV28 and TRBJ2-5; D is undetermined. Trimming stripped 4 bases from V and 5 bases from J, with 17 bases between. Germline CDR1 and CDR2: MDHEN and SYDVKM. The CDR3 consists of 15 residues.

V and J are TRBV9 and TRBJ2-7; 8 nucleotides align to TRBD2. Germline V lookup: CDR1 SGDLS, CDR2 YYNGEE. The CDR3 sequence is 16 residues long. J lost 2 bases, V lost 0 bases, and 7 bases had no gene match. CDR3 coding DNA: TGTGCCAGCAGCGTAGCTACGGGAGGGAGCCCCTACGAGCAGTACTTC. Protein product: CASSVATGGSPYEQYF.

This sequence joins TRBV5-6 and TRBJ2-7; 7 nucleotides match TRBD1. Germline CDR1 SGHDT, CDR2 YYEEEE. CDR3 length: 13 amino acids. V lost 0 bases and J lost 6; bases outside the gene matches: 3. CDR3 residues: CASSLAAGGEQYF. CDR3 DNA sequence: TGTGCCAGCAGCTTGGCGGCAGGGGGCGAGCAGTACTTC.

The chain couples TRBV10-2 to TRBJ1-6; TRBD1 matches at 9 bases. The germline V gene encodes CDR1 WSHSY and CDR2 SAAADI. The CDR3 has 13 amino acids. The V segment lost 8 bases and the J segment 10 bases; nucleotides outside the gene matches: 6. As DNA, the CDR3 is TGCGCCAGCGGGGGACAGGGCCACTCACCCCTCCACTTT. This codes for CASGGQGHSPLHF.

This sequence joins TRBV2 and TRBJ1-1; weak D call: TRBD1 (5 bases). V was shortened by 3 bases and J by 11 bases, with 16 bases between the two germline ends. The CDR3 covers 13 residues. CDR1 is SNHLY and CDR2 is FYNNEI in the germline V gene. The CDR3 is CASSDPPGGHAFF. CDR3 DNA sequence: TGTGCCAGCAGTGATCCCCCCGGGGGTCATGCTTTCTTT.

The genes are TRBV11-1 and TRBJ2-1; TRBD2 matches at 9 bases. After removal of 2 bases from V and 7 bases from J, the junction contained 6 bases not matched to a gene. The CDR3 is 15 residues long. Germline lookup yields CDR1 SGHAT and CDR2 FQDESV (reference sequence). Written as DNA, the CDR3 is TGTGCCAGCAGCTTATTCGGGACTAGCATAAATGAGCAGTTCTTC. Its protein product is CASSLFGTSINEQFF.